Below, 10 T cell receptor beta chains from the same sample are listed, as sequenced in a study of blood T cell repertoires in COVID-19. TCRdb's table, derived via immunoSEQ multiplex PCR, lists solely in-frame clones and lacks some. The sample holds about 370,000 clones, roughly 86% seen once. The specimen sequenced was peripheral blood. The receptor source for this set is a woman aged 25 to 39 with COVID-19, enrolled during active disease.

This chain connects TRBV1 to TRBJ2-7; the table's D gene call, TRBD2, was not cross checked with the DNA. TRBV1 is flagged as a pseudogene. The CDR3 contains 14 residues. The CDR3 loop reads CTSSSLGRRSEQYF. In DNA, the CDR3 is TGCACCAGCAGCAGCTTGGGGAGAAGGTCCGAGCAGTACTTC.

The chain recombines TRBV11-3 with TRBJ2-7; possible D gene TRBD2, 5 bases. This CDR3 is built from 13 residues. V gave up 3 bases and J gave up 6 bases, with 12 bases separating them. CDR1 is SGHNT and CDR2 is YENEEA in the germline V gene. In DNA, the CDR3 is TGTGCCAGCAGCTTGGTAGCAGAGGGCGAGCAGTACTTC. It yields the protein CASSLVAEGEQYF.

The chain employs TRBV10-3 and TRBJ1-1; 10 bases fit TRBD1. Per the germline V gene, CDR1 is ENHRY and CDR2 is SYGVKD. With V trimmed by 3 bases and J by 8 bases, 9 bases remained unmatched. This CDR3 is 15 amino acids long. The CDR3 region is CAISDRDRGRVEAFF. CDR3 coding DNA: TGTGCCATCAGTGACCGGGACAGGGGAAGAGTAGAAGCTTTCTTT.

The chain uses TRBV6-5 and TRBJ1-1, with D possibly being TRBD1 (5 bases). The CDR3 is 13 amino acids. The germline CDR1 and CDR2 sequences are MNHEY and SVGAGI. With 6 bases removed from V and 2 bases from J, the gap between germline ends came to 10 bases. The chain's CDR3 is CASSRQRNTEAFF. As DNA, the CDR3 is TGTGCCAGCAGCCGACAGAGAAACACTGAAGCTTTCTTT.

This clone was recorded only once. Because the CDR3's place on the DNA is in doubt, the DNA is left out and the CDR3 is given as listed by TCRdb. This rearrangement joins TRBV30 to TRBJ1-2. Ends included, the CDR3 has 12 residues. Germline V CDR1 and CDR2: GTSNPN, SVGIG (reference sequence). The CDR3 sequence is CAWSLEREGYTF.

The rearrangement uses TRBV5-8 and TRBJ2-1; TRBD2 might be the D (5 bases). CDR1 SGHTS and CDR2 YDEGEE come from the germline V gene. V was shortened by 8 bases and J by 2 bases, with 20 bases between the two germline ends. The CDR3 has 16 amino acids. The chain's CDR3 is CARKGQPRAAYNEQFF. DNA of the CDR3: TGTGCCAGGAAAGGGCAGCCTAGAGCGGCCTACAATGAGCAGTTCTTC.

The CDR3: CASSELPGQGAYEQYF. The CDR3 coding sequence is TGTGCCAGCAGTGAGCTCCCGGGACAGGGGGCCTACGAGCAGTACTTC. The chain is built from TRBV6-4 and TRBJ2-7, with 11 bases fitting TRBD1. Germline V lookup: CDR1 MRHNA, CDR2 SNTAGT. CDR3 size: 16 residues. The V and J ends lost 3 bases and 2 bases, in that order; junction bases with no gene match: 6.

This clone was recorded once. This chain connects TRBV7-9 to TRBJ2-7, with 7 bases that match TRBD1. Unmatched junction bases numbered 3, after V lost 1 base and J lost 0 bases. Germline V gene sequence: CDR1 SEHNR, CDR2 FQNEAQ (reference sequence). This CDR3 is built from 15 residues. CDR3: CASSLVQGISYEQYF. The DNA of the CDR3 is TGTGCCAGCAGCTTAGTACAGGGGATCTCCTACGAGCAGTACTTC.

This clone showed up just a few times. This sequence joins TRBV29-1 and TRBJ1-3; D is ambiguous. The CDR3 covers 12 residues. Deletions cut 7 bases from V and 8 bases from J, with 15 bases between. The germline gives CDR1 SQVTM, CDR2 ANQGSEA. The CDR3 nucleotides read TGCAGCGGCGCCACGGGGAAATACACCATATATTTT. This sequence encodes CSGATGKYTIYF.

The chain carries TRBV2 and TRBJ1-4; maybe TRBD1 (6 bases). This CDR3 contains 16 residues. Germline CDR1 SNHLY, CDR2 FYNNEI. V lost 8 bases to trimming and J lost 7 bases, with 23 bases between them. This chain's CDR3 is CASSGARSAGGEKLFF. Written as DNA, the CDR3 is TGTGCCAGCTCAGGGGCTCGCAGTGCGGGGGGTGAAAAACTGTTTTTT.